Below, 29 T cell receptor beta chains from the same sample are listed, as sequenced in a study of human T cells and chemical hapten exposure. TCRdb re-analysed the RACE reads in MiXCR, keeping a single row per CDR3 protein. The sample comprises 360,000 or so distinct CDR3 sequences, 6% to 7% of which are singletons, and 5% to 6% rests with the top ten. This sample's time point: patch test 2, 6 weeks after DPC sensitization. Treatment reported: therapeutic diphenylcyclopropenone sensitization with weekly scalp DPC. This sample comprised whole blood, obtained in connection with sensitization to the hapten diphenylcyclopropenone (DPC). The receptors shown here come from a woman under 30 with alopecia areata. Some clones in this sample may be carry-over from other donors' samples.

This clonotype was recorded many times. The CDR3 DNA sequence: TGCAGCGTTGAAGGTACACAGGGAAGAGTGAACACTGAAGCTTTCTTT. Encoded protein: CSVEGTQGRVNTEAFF. V is TRBV29-1 and J is TRBJ1-1; maybe TRBD1 (6 bases). Trimming left V 1 base short and J 0 bases short, with 15 bases between. The CDR3 is 16 amino acids. Germline values: CDR1 SQVTM, CDR2 ANQGSEA.

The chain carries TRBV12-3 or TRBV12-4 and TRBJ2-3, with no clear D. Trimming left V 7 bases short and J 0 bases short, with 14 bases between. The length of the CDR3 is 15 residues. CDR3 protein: CASTLKGSSTDTQYF. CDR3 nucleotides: TGTGCCAGCACTCTTAAAGGGTCTAGCACAGATACGCAGTATTTT.

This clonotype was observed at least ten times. The CDR3 here is CASRGRLDSGNTIYF. CDR3 DNA sequence: TGTGCCAGCAGGGGACGCCTCGACTCTGGAAACACCATATATTTT. The J gene is TRBJ1-3, the V gene TRBV27; D is possibly TRBD1 (5 bases). The CDR3 has 15 residues. The germline gives CDR1 MNHEY, CDR2 SMNVEV (reference sequence). V lost 6 bases, J lost 0 bases, and 12 bases lay in between.

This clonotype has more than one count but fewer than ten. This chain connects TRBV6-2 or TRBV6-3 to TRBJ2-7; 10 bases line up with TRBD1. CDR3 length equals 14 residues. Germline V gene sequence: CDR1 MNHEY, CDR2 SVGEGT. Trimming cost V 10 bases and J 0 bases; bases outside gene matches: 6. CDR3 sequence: CATFGTGVSYEQYF. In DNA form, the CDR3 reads TGTGCCACCTTCGGGACAGGGGTCTCCTACGAGCAGTACTTC.

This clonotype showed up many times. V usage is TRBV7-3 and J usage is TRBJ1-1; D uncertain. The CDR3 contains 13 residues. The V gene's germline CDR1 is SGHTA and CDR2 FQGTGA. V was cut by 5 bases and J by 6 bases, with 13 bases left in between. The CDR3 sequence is CASSQPGGAEAFF. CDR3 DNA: TGTGCCAGCAGCCAACCAGGTGGGGCTGAAGCTTTCTTT.

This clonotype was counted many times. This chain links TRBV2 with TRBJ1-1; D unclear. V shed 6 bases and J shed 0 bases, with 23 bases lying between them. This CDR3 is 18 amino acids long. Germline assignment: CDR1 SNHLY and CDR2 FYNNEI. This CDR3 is CASRKVESATIMNTEAFF. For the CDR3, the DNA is TGTGCCAGCAGAAAGGTGGAGAGCGCAACAATCATGAACACTGAAGCTTTCTTT.

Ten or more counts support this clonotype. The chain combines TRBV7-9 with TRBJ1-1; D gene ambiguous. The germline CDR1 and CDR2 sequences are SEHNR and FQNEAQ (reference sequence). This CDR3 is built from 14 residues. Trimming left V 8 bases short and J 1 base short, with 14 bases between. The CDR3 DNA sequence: TGTGCCAGCGGCCCCCCCCAGACGAACACTGAAGCTTTCTTT. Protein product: CASGPPQTNTEAFF. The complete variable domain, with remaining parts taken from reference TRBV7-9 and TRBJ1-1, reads DTGVSQNPRHKITKRGQNVTFRCDPISEHNRLYWYRQTLGQGPEFLTYFQNEAQLEKSRLLSDRFSAERPKGSFSTLEIQRTEQGDSAMYLCASGPPQTNTEAFFGQGTRLTVV.

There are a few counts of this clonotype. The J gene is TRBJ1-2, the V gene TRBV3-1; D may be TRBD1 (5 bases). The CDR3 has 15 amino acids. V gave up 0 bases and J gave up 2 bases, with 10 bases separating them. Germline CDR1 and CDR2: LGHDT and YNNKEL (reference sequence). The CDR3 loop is CASSQEGVGNYGYTF. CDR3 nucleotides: TGTGCCAGCAGCCAAGAGGGGGTCGGAAACTATGGCTACACCTTC.

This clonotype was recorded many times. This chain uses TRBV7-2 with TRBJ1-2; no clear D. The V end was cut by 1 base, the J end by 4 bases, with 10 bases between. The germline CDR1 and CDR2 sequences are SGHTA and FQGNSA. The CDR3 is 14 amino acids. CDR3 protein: CASSLVADSYGYTF. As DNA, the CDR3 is TGTGCCAGCAGCTTAGTGGCAGATAGCTATGGCTACACCTTC.

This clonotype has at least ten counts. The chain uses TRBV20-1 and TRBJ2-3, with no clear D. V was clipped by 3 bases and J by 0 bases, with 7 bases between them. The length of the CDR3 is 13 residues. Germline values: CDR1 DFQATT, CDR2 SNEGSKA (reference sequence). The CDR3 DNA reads TGCAGTGCTAGCCTAGTAAGCACAGATACGCAGTATTTT. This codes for CSASLVSTDTQYF.

The CDR3 nucleotides read TGTGCCAGCAGCTTACGGGGTTCCGACTCTGGGGCCAACGTCCTGACTTTC. Translating it yields CASSLRGSDSGANVLTF. V and J are TRBV11-2 and TRBJ2-6; D is perhaps TRBD2 (5 bases). V was trimmed by 2 bases and J by 0 bases, leaving 11 bases between them. Germline assignment: CDR1 SGHAT and CDR2 FQNNGV. This CDR3 comprises 17 residues.

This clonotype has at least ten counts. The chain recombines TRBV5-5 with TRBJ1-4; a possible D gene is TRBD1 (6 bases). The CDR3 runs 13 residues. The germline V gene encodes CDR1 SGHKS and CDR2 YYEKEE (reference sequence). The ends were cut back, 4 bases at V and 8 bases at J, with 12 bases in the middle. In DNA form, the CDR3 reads TGTGCCAGCAGCGTAATACAGGGAGAAAAACTGTTTTTT. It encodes CASSVIQGEKLFF.

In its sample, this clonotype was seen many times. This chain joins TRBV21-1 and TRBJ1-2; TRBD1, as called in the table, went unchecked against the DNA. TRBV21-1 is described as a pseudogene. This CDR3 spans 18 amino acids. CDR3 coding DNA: TGTGCCAGCAGCGGCCATTTTCCCGGGCCCCGTACTAACTATGGCTACACCTTC. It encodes CASSGHFPGPRTNYGYTF.

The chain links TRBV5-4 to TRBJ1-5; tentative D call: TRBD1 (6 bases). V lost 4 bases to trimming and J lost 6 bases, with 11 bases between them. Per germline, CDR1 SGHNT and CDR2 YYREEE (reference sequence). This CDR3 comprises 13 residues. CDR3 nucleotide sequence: TGTGCCAGCAGCAGGGGGTCGGGTCAGCCCCAGCATTTT. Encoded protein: CASSRGSGQPQHF.

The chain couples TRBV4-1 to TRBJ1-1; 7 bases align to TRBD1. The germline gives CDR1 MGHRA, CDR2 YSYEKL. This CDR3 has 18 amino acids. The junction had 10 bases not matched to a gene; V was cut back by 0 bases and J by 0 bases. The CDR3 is CASSQDPGQLYMNTEAFF. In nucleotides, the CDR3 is TGCGCCAGCAGCCAAGATCCGGGACAGCTATACATGAACACTGAAGCTTTCTTT.

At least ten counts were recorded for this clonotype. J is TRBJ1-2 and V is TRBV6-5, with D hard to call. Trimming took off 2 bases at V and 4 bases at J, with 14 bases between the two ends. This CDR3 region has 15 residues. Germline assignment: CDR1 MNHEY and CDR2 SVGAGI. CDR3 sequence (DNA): TGTGCCAGCAGTTACCGCCTACAGCGTAGCTATGGCTACACCTTC. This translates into CASSYRLQRSYGYTF.

Here the CDR3 DNA reads TGTGCCAGCAGTCCCTCAGGGAGCGGGGGGCAGCGTAAGCAGTACTTC. Protein product: CASSPSGSGGQRKQYF. The chain has TRBV12-3 or TRBV12-4 and TRBJ2-7; 9 bases are shared with TRBD2. The CDR3 spans 16 residues. V was clipped by 5 bases and J by 8 bases; unmatched bases: 16.

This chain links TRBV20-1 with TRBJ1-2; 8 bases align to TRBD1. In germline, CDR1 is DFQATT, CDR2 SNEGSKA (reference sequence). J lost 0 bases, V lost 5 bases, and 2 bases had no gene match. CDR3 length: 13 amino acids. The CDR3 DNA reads TGCAGTGCTCCCAGGGGGCCTAACTATGGCTACACCTTC. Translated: CSAPRGPNYGYTF.

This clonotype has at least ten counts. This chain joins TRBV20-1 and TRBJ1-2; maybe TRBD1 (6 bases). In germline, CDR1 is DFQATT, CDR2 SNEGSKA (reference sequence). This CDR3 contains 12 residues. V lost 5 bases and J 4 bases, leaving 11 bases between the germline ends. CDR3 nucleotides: TGCAGTGCTTCGACAGGACCCTATGGCTACACCTTC. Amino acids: CSASTGPYGYTF.

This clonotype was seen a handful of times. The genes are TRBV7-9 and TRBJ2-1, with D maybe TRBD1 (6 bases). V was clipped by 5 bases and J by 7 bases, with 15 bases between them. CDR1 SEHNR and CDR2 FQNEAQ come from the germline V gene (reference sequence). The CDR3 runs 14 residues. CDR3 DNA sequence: TGTGCCAGCAGCGAGGGACACCGGAATAATGAGCAGTTCTTC. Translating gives CASSEGHRNNEQFF.

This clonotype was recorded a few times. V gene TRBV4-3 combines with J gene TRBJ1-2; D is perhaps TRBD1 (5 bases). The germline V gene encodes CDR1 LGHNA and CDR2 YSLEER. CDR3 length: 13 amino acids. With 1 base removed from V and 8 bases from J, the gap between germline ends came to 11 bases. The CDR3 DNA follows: TGCGCCAGCAGCCAAGCCGGGACGAGAGGCTACACCTTC. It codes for CASSQAGTRGYTF.

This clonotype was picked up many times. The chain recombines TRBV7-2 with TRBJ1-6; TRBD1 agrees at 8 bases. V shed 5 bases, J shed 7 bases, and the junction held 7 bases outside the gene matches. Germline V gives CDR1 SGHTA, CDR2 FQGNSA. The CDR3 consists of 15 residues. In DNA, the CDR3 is TGTGCCAGCAGCATAACAGGGGGACAAAATTCACCCCTCCACTTT. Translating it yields CASSITGGQNSPLHF.

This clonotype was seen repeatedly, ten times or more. The CDR3 region is CASSYSFGAGFSYEQYF. The CDR3 region has the DNA TGTGCCAGCAGTTACTCCTTTGGGGCCGGGTTCTCCTACGAGCAGTACTTC. This chain uses TRBV6-5 with TRBJ2-7; possible D gene TRBD1, 5 bases. The germline CDR1 and CDR2 sequences are MNHEY and SVGAGI. The germline V and J ends were trimmed by 0 bases and 0 bases, with 15 bases remaining between them. The CDR3 runs 17 residues.

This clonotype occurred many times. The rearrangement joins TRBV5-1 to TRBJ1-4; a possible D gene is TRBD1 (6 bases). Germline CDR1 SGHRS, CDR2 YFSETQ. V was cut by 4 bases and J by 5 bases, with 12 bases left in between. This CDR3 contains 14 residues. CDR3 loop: CASSQDRGNEKLFF. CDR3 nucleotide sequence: TGCGCCAGCAGCCAGGACAGAGGAAATGAAAAACTGTTTTTT. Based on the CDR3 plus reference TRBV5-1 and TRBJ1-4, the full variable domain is KAGVTQTPRYLIKTRGQQVTLSCSPISGHRSVSWYQQTPGQGLQFLFEYFSETQRNKGNFPGRFSGRQFSNSRSEMNVSTLELGDSALYLCASSQDRGNEKLFFGSGTQLSVL.

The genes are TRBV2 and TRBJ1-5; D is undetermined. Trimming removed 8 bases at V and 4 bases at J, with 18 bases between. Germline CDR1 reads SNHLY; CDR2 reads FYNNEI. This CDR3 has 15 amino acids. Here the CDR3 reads CASHHERQLNQPQHF. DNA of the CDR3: TGTGCCAGCCATCATGAGCGGCAGCTTAATCAGCCCCAGCATTTT.

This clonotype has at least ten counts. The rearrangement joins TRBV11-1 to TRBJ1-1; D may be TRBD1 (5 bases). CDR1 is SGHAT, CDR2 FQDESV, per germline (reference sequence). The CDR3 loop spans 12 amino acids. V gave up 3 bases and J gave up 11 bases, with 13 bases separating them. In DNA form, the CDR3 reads TGTGCCAGCAGCTTCGCAGGGAGGAATGCTTTCTTT. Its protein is CASSFAGRNAFF.

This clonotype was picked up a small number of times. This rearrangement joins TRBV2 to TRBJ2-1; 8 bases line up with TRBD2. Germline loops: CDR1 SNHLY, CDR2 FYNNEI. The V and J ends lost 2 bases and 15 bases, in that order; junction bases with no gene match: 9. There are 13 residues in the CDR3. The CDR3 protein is CASSELELAGRFF. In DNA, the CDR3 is TGTGCCAGCAGTGAATTGGAATTAGCGGGGCGGTTCTTC.

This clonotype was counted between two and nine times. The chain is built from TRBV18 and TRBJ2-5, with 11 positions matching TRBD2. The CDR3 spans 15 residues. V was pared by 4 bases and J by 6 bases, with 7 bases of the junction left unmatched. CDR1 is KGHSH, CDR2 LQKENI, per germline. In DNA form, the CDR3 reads TGTGCCAGCTCACTCATGACTAGCGGGGACAAGACCCAGTACTTC. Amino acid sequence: CASSLMTSGDKTQYF.

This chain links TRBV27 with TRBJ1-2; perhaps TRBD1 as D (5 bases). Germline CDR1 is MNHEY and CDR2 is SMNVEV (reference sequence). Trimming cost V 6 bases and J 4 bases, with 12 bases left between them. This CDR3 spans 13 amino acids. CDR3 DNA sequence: TGTGCCAGCAGGGACGGGGGTACCTATGGCTACACCTTC. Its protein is CASRDGGTYGYTF.